This T cell receptor beta chain emerged from a study of blood T cell repertoires in COVID-19. Study background: From the United States, Italy and Spain came samples of acute and convalescent COVID-19. T cells, B-cell-depleted T cells, or PBMCs provided the cDNA or gDNA that served as material.

In the original analysis: For nucleated cells, counts were estimated from reference gene primer amplification. Some clones are missing from TCRdb's copy, which holds only in-frame ones; the method was immunoSEQ multiplex PCR. D and trimming come from the DNA, and the V and J calls and clone size come from that table. The table lists around 150,000 clones, around 80% of them singletons. The CDR3 spans 13 residues. CDR1 is SNHLY and CDR2 is FYNNEI in the germline V gene. V gave up 2 bases and J gave up 10 bases; unmatched junction bases: 5. This sequence joins TRBV2 and TRBJ1-1, with 9 bases identical to TRBD1. This TCR came from a man in his 60s with active or convalescent COVID-19. The sample was peripheral blood. This CDR3 reads CASSEQGQGGAFF. DNA for the CDR3: TGTGCCAGCAGTGAACAGGGACAGGGTGGAGCTTTCTTT.